This entry lists 14 T cell receptor beta chains sequenced from one sample in a study of blood T cells in healthy people across ages. With a J-beta primer mix and a sample-barcoded 5' primer, a second PCR ran roughly 7 to 11 cycles. TCRdb processed the 5' RACE reads anew with MiXCR; each CDR3 protein has one entry. This sample yields over a million distinct CDR3 sequences, of which around 43% are seen a single time; under 20% belongs to the top ten. The sample was blood. These receptors were collected from a woman between 55 and 75 years old in good health.

Points on this clonotype: A much larger clone lies one base from this, so it may be a read error. The rearrangement links TRBV29-1 to TRBJ2-5, with 13 bases aligning to TRBD2. The J call is uncertain, as TRBJ2-7 better fits the DNA end. This CDR3 region has 15 residues. Germline CDR1 is SQVTM and CDR2 is ANQGSEA. Here the CDR3 DNA reads TGCGGCGTTGAAGGGACTAGCGGGACCAACTACGAGCAGTACTTC. This sequence encodes CGVEGTSGTNYEQYF.

V and J are TRBV7-6 and TRBJ2-3; 10 bases are shared with TRBD1. The CDR3 length is 15 residues. The germline V gene has CDR1 SGHVS and CDR2 FNYEAQ. Trimming took 5 bases from V and 4 from J; bases not matched to a gene: 6. The CDR3 region is CASSPRQGAADTQYF. CDR3 bases: TGTGCCAGCAGCCCACGACAGGGGGCTGCAGATACGCAGTATTTT.

This clonotype was detected only a few times. The chain recombines TRBV12-5 with TRBJ1-2; D remains unclear. Germline CDR1 and CDR2: LGHNT and FRNRAP. The CDR3 is 18 amino acids. The V gene lost 5 bases and the J gene lost 3 bases, with 25 bases spanning the gap. The CDR3 loop is CASGPSYAALGVYYGYTF. The CDR3 nucleotides read TGTGCTAGTGGTCCTTCCTATGCGGCCCTTGGAGTCTACTATGGCTACACCTTC. The entire variable domain, with the rest obtained from reference TRBV12-5 and TRBJ1-2, is as follows: DARVTQTPRHKVTEMGQEVTMRCQPILGHNTVFWYRQTMMQGLELLAYFRNRAPLDDSGMPKDRFSAEMPDATLATLKIQPSEPRDSAVYFCASGPSYAALGVYYGYTFGSGTRLTVV.

The V and J genes are TRBV7-9 and TRBJ1-5, with D unclear. The CDR3 runs 12 residues. The germline gives CDR1 SEHNR, CDR2 FQNEAQ (reference sequence). The V end was cut by 1 base, the J end by 9 bases, with 7 bases between. The CDR3 protein is CASSLERWPQHF. The CDR3 DNA follows: TGTGCCAGCAGCTTAGAGCGTTGGCCCCAGCATTTT.

This clonotype has at least ten counts. CDR3 amino acids: CSVEAAQETQYF. The CDR3 DNA reads as TGCAGCGTTGAAGCTGCCCAAGAGACCCAGTACTTC. The rearrangement joins TRBV29-1 to TRBJ2-5; D is uncertain. Looked up from germline, CDR1 is SQVTM and CDR2 is ANQGSEA. V was shortened by 1 base and J by 1 base, with 4 bases between the two germline ends. CDR3 length: 12 amino acids.

This clonotype came up a few times. The rearrangement links TRBV3-1 to TRBJ2-7; 12 bases align to TRBD2. CDR1 and CDR2 from the germline V gene are LGHDT and YNNKEL (reference sequence). V was pared by 6 bases and J by 6 bases, with 9 bases of the junction left unmatched. The CDR3 covers 15 residues. The CDR3 sequence is CASRSSGRASGEQYF. In DNA form, the CDR3 reads TGTGCCAGCAGGTCTAGCGGGAGGGCCTCTGGCGAGCAGTACTTC.

The chain carries TRBV5-1 and TRBJ2-1; 16 bases are shared with TRBD2. Germline V lookup: CDR1 SGHRS, CDR2 YFSETQ. This CDR3 contains 20 residues. With V trimmed by 4 bases and J by 1 base, 11 bases remained unmatched. CDR3 residues: CASSNVGLAGGQVSYNEQFF. The DNA of the CDR3 is TGCGCCAGCAGCAATGTGGGACTAGCGGGAGGGCAAGTTTCCTACAATGAGCAGTTCTTC.

This clonotype was detected only a few times. V and J are TRBV27 and TRBJ2-7; possibly TRBD2 for D (6 bases). Germline lookup yields CDR1 MNHEY and CDR2 SMNVEV (reference sequence). V lost 0 bases and J 5 bases, leaving 20 bases between the germline ends. The CDR3 spans 17 residues. The CDR3 bases are TGTGCCAGCAGTTTATCGACGGGAGAGATAACCCTGGACGAGCAGTACTTC. Protein sequence: CASSLSTGEITLDEQYF.

The chain employs TRBV28 and TRBJ2-3; the D call may be TRBD1 or TRBD2 (5 bases each). Germline-derived CDR1 and CDR2 are MDHEN and SYDVKM. This CDR3 has 16 amino acids. The V gene lost 3 bases and the J gene lost 4 bases, with 17 bases spanning the gap. The CDR3 protein is CASSFLTGAASDTQYF. DNA of the CDR3: TGTGCCAGCAGTTTCCTAACCGGGGCCGCCTCAGATACGCAGTATTTT. Using reference TRBV28 and TRBJ2-3 for the parts outside the CDR3, the full variable domain is DVKVTQSSRYLVKRTGEKVFLECVQDMDHENMFWYRQDPGLGLRLIYFSYDVKMKEKGDIPEGYSVSREKKERFSLILESASTNQTSMYLCASSFLTGAASDTQYFGPGTRLTVL.

V gene TRBV2 combines with J gene TRBJ2-3; tentatively, D is TRBD2 (5 bases). The CDR3 covers 13 residues. Between the trimmed V and J ends, which lost 6 bases and 9 bases, there was a span of 16 bases. Germline values: CDR1 SNHLY, CDR2 FYNNEI. The CDR3, as DNA: TGTGCCAGCAGCTCTAGACCGTCGGGAACGCAGTATTTT. Its translation is CASSSRPSGTQYF.

This clonotype was seen more than once but under ten times. The V and J genes are TRBV7-7 and TRBJ2-5, with D perhaps TRBD1 or TRBD2 (7 bases each). Germline CDR1 reads SSHAT; CDR2 reads FNYEAQ (reference sequence). Trimming pared 5 bases from V and 1 base from J, leaving 17 bases between. This CDR3 has 16 amino acids. CDR3 in amino acids: CASSPNRGGGQETQYF. The CDR3 DNA reads TGTGCCAGCAGCCCGAACAGGGGAGGGGGCCAAGAGACCCAGTACTTC.

In DNA form, the CDR3 reads TGTGCCAGCAGCCCTGTAACTAACTATGGCTACACCTTC. Its translation: CASSPVTNYGYTF. The rearrangement links TRBV14 to TRBJ1-2, with D unresolved. The germline V gene has CDR1 SGHDN and CDR2 FVKESK. Trimming left V 4 bases short and J 0 bases short, with 6 bases between. The CDR3 has 13 amino acids.

This clonotype was found many times. A much more abundant neighbour one base away suggests this may be a read error. The chain joins TRBV20-1 to TRBJ2-1; D might be TRBD1 (6 bases). With the DNA end fitting TRBJ2-7 better, the J assignment may be wrong. Germline V gene sequence: CDR1 DFQATT, CDR2 SNEGSKA (reference sequence). The CDR3 totals 14 residues. The CDR3 DNA sequence: TGCAGTGCTAGAGACAGGGGATCCTACAATGAGCAGTACTTC. Its translation: CSARDRGSYNEQYF.

V and J are TRBV5-1 and TRBJ2-7, with TRBD1 matching over 8 bases. The germline V gene encodes CDR1 SGHRS and CDR2 YFSETQ. This CDR3 is 15 amino acids long. V lost 0 bases and J lost 3; bases outside the gene matches: 5. The CDR3 protein is CASSLGRGQGYEQYF. CDR3 in DNA: TGCGCCAGCAGCTTGGGCCGAGGACAGGGCTACGAGCAGTACTTC.